These 10 T cell receptor beta chains were sequenced from one sample in a study of cytomegalovirus exposure and HLA in healthy donors. It was with 60 Vbeta and 13 Jbeta primers that the PCR ran. Assay used: immunoSEQ multiplex PCR; TCRdb lists only in-frame clones, some missing. The repertoire has 150,000 to 200,000 clones, about four fifths of them found once; the top ten carry just under 5%. Specimen: PBMCs. Every receptor here comes from a woman between 18 and 29 years old in good health and CMV-seropositive.

This clone was seen a single time. The J gene is TRBJ2-1, the V gene TRBV28, with 8 bases fitting TRBD2. This CDR3 has 15 amino acids. Trimming removed 6 bases from V and 5 bases from J; junction bases left unmatched: 9. Germline lookup yields CDR1 MDHEN and CDR2 SYDVKM. This CDR3 reads CASRTGGGTHNEQFF. The CDR3, as DNA: TGTGCCAGCAGGACGGGCGGGGGGACACACAATGAGCAGTTCTTC.

J is TRBJ2-7 and V is TRBV5-6; weak D call: TRBD1 (6 bases). The CDR3 has 15 amino acids. Trimming pared 1 base from V and 1 base from J, leaving 12 bases between. Looked up from germline, CDR1 is SGHDT and CDR2 is YYEEEE. CDR3 amino acids: CASSLLGTTSYEQYF. The CDR3 DNA reads TGTGCCAGCAGCTTGCTCGGGACAACTTCCTACGAGCAGTACTTC.

This clone was observed a few times. Written as DNA, the CDR3 is TGTGCCATCAGTGAAACAGAAAGGAACTATGGCTACACCTTC. Translating gives CAISETERNYGYTF. The V and J genes are TRBV10-3 and TRBJ1-2; no definite D call. This CDR3 is built from 14 residues. Germline CDR1 and CDR2: ENHRY and SYGVKD. The V end lost 3 bases, the J end lost 2 bases, and 10 bases lay between the germline ends.

V gene TRBV19 combines with J gene TRBJ1-4; D is unresolved. V was shortened by 10 bases and J by 11 bases, with 20 bases between the two germline ends. CDR1 and CDR2 (germline): LNHDA, SQIVND (reference sequence). CDR3 length equals 13 residues. The CDR3 DNA is TGTGCCACCTCGGACTTTCAATTAACGAAACTGTTTTTT. It specifies CATSDFQLTKLFF.

This clone was observed a few times. This chain connects TRBV11-2 to TRBJ2-1, with TRBD2 identical over 10 bases. Germline CDR1 is SGHAT and CDR2 is FQNNGV. Trimming took 5 bases from V and 7 from J; bases not matched to a gene: 5. The CDR3 totals 14 residues. This CDR3 is CASSASGGPNEQFF. Here the CDR3 DNA reads TGTGCCAGCAGCGCTAGCGGGGGACCGAATGAGCAGTTCTTC.

V is TRBV4-3 and J is TRBJ2-7, with 10 bases lining up with TRBD2. The CDR3 covers 14 residues. Germline values: CDR1 LGHNA, CDR2 YSLEER. V was clipped by 3 bases and J by 6 bases; unmatched bases: 5. The CDR3 bases are TGCGCCAGCAGCCACGGACTAGCGGTTTTCGAGCAGTACTTC. Translated, it gives CASSHGLAVFEQYF.

The rearrangement links TRBV30 to TRBJ1-1; D uncertain. CDR1 and CDR2 from the germline V gene are GTSNPN and SVGIG (reference sequence). Deletions cut 2 bases from V and 7 bases from J, with 8 bases between. The CDR3 loop spans 11 amino acids. This CDR3 is CAWSSPFEAFF. The CDR3 bases are TGTGCCTGGAGTTCCCCTTTTGAAGCTTTCTTT.

This chain connects TRBV23-1 to TRBJ1-6; 7 bases fit TRBD1. TRBV23-1 counts as an open reading frame of uncertain function. The CDR3 length is 15 residues. The trim removed 8 bases at V and 5 bases at J, leaving 9 bases unmatched. CDR3 in amino acids: CASAGKGAHNSPLHF. CDR3 nucleotide sequence: TGCGCCAGCGCAGGGAAGGGGGCCCATAATTCACCCCTCCACTTT.

In its sample, this clone was seen once. The chain couples TRBV27 to TRBJ1-5, with D hard to call. Trimming cost V 5 bases and J 2 bases, with 16 bases left between them. CDR1 and CDR2 from the germline V gene are MNHEY and SMNVEV (reference sequence). The CDR3 totals 16 residues. The CDR3 region is CASSIGVVGGNQPQHF. The CDR3 coding sequence is TGTGCCAGCAGTATCGGGGTAGTCGGGGGCAATCAGCCCCAGCATTTT.

This clone was found once. The CDR3 protein is CASSQEWGSANYGYTF. The CDR3 bases are TGCGCCAGCAGCCAAGAATGGGGCAGTGCTAACTATGGCTACACCTTC. This rearrangement joins TRBV4-3 to TRBJ1-2; TRBD1 is a possible D gene (5 bases). Germline CDR1 LGHNA, CDR2 YSLEER. The length of the CDR3 is 16 residues. Trimming pared 0 bases from V and 0 bases from J, leaving 11 bases between.